A single count supports the clone carrying this TCR beta chain. Its antigen remains unknown. The sample comes from a study of T cell responses to AZD1222 COVID-19 vaccine. The CDR3 contains 14 residues. Trimming at V came to 0 bases and at J to 8 bases, leaving 6 bases not matched to a gene. The germline CDR1 and CDR2 sequences are KGHSH and LQKENI. Profiled with immunoSEQ multiplex PCR; TCRdb holds only in-frame clones, not every one. The sample yields roughly 120,000 clones, approximately 90% seen once. Study conclusions and caveats: As reported, nearly half of all spike-specific TCRs target variant regions that are unmutated.

The chain is built from TRBV18 and TRBJ1-1; 7 bases are a match to TRBD1. The sample in question was peripheral blood, obtained 28 days after the second AZD1222 dose. This TCR derives from an adult who received the AZD1222 COVID-19 vaccine. CDR3 sequence reads: CASSPPDRRWEAFF. The DNA for the CDR3 is TGTGCCAGCTCACCACCGGACAGGCGTTGGGAAGCTTTCTTT.